Sequencing of this T cell receptor (beta chain) was carried out in a study of blood T cell repertoires in COVID-19. The wider study: Specimens from acute and convalescent COVID-19 originated in the United States, Italy and Spain. The analysed material was cDNA or gDNA that came from T cells, B-cell-depleted T cells, or PBMCs.

This CDR3 is built from 15 residues. Per the germline V gene, CDR1 is SNHLY and CDR2 is FYNNEI. The germline V and J ends were trimmed by 4 bases and 4 bases, with 16 bases remaining between them. Methods used by the authors: Nucleated cell number was recorded as an estimate derived from reference gene primer amplification. Clones were read by immunoSEQ multiplex PCR, and TCRdb kept only the in-frame ones, dropping some. The V and J calls and clone size are taken from that table; D and trimming were inferred from the DNA. The sample carries about 200,000 clones, approximately 80% recorded once. The sequence derives from an elderly woman with acute or convalescent COVID-19. This sequence joins TRBV2 and TRBJ2-5; D is unclear. Sample: peripheral blood. The CDR3 reads CASSGRDSGTETQYF. The CDR3 DNA is TGTGCCAGCAGTGGCCGCGATTCAGGAACAGAGACCCAGTACTTC.